The T cell receptor beta chain under discussion was sequenced for a study of identical twins. Study conclusions and caveats: Out-of-frame alpha sequences shared between twins exhibited an excess of low generation probability. Out-of-frame sharing of TCR alpha in monozygotic twins was underestimated by models.

Of note for this clonotype: The antigen remains unidentified.

Template switching created a universal primer site, and the cDNA included unique molecular identifiers. TCRdb re-called the 5' RACE reads through MiXCR, storing one row per CDR3 protein. In the table there are 1.5 million to 2 million distinct CDR3 sequences, 25% to 35% of which are singletons. The receptor was isolated from a newborn girl in good health. Sequencing input: cord blood.

In DNA form, the CDR3 reads TGTGCCAGCAGAACGGGACTAGCGAGTTACGGCGATTCCGGCGCTGAGACCCAGTACTTC. It is translated as CASRTGLASYGDSGAETQYF. The chain employs TRBV2 and TRBJ2-5; 10 bases align to TRBD2. Germline CDR1 reads SNHLY; CDR2 reads FYNNEI. The CDR3 covers 20 residues. The V and J ends lost 6 bases and 5 bases, in that order; junction bases with no gene match: 24.